These 16 T cell receptor beta chains share one sample of origin, sequenced in a study of T cells expressing NK-cell markers. Each CDR3 protein gets one entry in TCRdb, which reprocessed the 5' RACE reads and gives no DNA. In all, the sample yields about 410,000 distinct CDR3 sequences. Sequenced sample: blood T cells: a sorted CD56 or NKG2C T cell subset, CD4+ or CD8+ T cells, or bulk PBMC T cells (not recorded which). The source is a woman between 50 and 59 years old in good health.

This sequence joins TRBV12-3 or TRBV12-4 and TRBJ2-4. The CDR3 runs to 16 residues. The CDR3 loop is CASSLGTRSAKNIQYF.

This rearrangement joins TRBV5-6 to TRBJ1-2; TCRdb's assignment of TRBD1 cannot be checked, as there is no DNA. The CDR3 consists of 13 residues. Per the germline V gene, CDR1 is SGHDT and CDR2 is YYEEEE. The CDR3: CASTDTTNYGYTF.

This chain connects TRBV6-2 or TRBV6-3 to TRBJ2-1. In germline, CDR1 is MNHEY, CDR2 SVGEGT. CDR3 size: 14 residues. CDR3 loop: CASSLVGSRNEQFF.

J is TRBJ2-1 and V is TRBV29-1; TCRdb's assignment of TRBD1 cannot be checked, as there is no DNA. Germline CDR1 is SQVTM and CDR2 is ANQGSEA. This CDR3 has 16 amino acids. CDR3 amino acids: CSVEGGETLSYNEQFF.

The V gene is TRBV3-1, the J gene TRBJ2-1; there is no DNA to check the TCRdb D call of TRBD2. Germline-derived CDR1 and CDR2 are LGHDT and YNNKEL (reference sequence). The CDR3 extends over 16 amino acids. The CDR3 sequence: CASSQVRLAGGWEQFF.

The genes are TRBV14 and TRBJ1-1. CDR1 and CDR2 (germline): SGHDN, FVKESK. The CDR3 is 17 amino acids. The CDR3 sequence is CASSQGGGSGFDTEAFF.

The V gene is TRBV20-1, the J gene TRBJ2-7; TCRdb designates TRBD2, a call that cannot be tested without DNA. This CDR3 is built from 15 residues. Per the germline V gene, CDR1 is DFQATT and CDR2 is SNEGSKA (reference sequence). CDR3 sequence: CSATGTSGLSYEQYF.

The V and J genes are TRBV5-1 and TRBJ2-1; absent DNA, TCRdb's TRBD1 call cannot be checked. The germline V gene has CDR1 SGHRS and CDR2 YFSETQ. The CDR3 runs 15 residues. The CDR3 region is CASSWRQGVGNEQFF.

The rearrangement uses TRBV7-2 and TRBJ2-1. Germline V gives CDR1 SGHTA, CDR2 FQGNSA. The CDR3 length is 15 residues. CDR3 amino acids: CASSYGGSSYNEQFF.

The chain is built from TRBV2 and TRBJ2-1; TCRdb calls TRBD1, which cannot be checked without DNA. Germline-derived CDR1 and CDR2 are SNHLY and FYNNEI. The CDR3 has 13 residues. The CDR3 reads CASSGQVGDEQFF. The variable domain in full, with the rest retrieved from reference TRBV2 and TRBJ2-1, is EPEVTQTPSHQVTQMGQEVILRCVPISNHLYFYWYRQILGQKVEFLVSFYNNEISEKSEIFDDQFSVERPDGSNFTLKIRSTKLEDSAMYFCASSGQVGDEQFFGPGTRLTVL.

V gene TRBV28 combines with J gene TRBJ2-3; TCRdb outputs TRBD2, but without DNA this stays unchecked. Germline loops: CDR1 MDHEN, CDR2 SYDVKM. CDR3 length equals 19 residues. Here the CDR3 reads CASSPQGLAGGRGTDTQYF.

J is TRBJ2-2 and V is TRBV25-1; as DNA is missing, the TRBD1 call by TCRdb cannot be tested. The germline gives CDR1 MGHDK, CDR2 SYGVNS. The CDR3 spans 15 residues. The CDR3 spells CASSRDRPATGELFF.

The rearrangement links TRBV14 to TRBJ2-1; the D call from TCRdb, TRBD2, cannot be confirmed without DNA. Germline-derived CDR1 and CDR2 are SGHDN and FVKESK. This CDR3 contains 14 residues. The CDR3 here is CASSRGSTYNEQFF.

The rearrangement joins TRBV12-3 or TRBV12-4 to TRBJ2-1; TCRdb outputs TRBD2, but without DNA this stays unchecked. The CDR3 length is 14 residues. This CDR3 reads CASKGLEETNEQFF.

The CDR3: CASSLADLNIQYF. V gene TRBV27 combines with J gene TRBJ2-4. The CDR3 runs to 13 residues. CDR1 and CDR2 (germline): MNHEY, SMNVEV (reference sequence).

The chain employs TRBV10-2 and TRBJ2-2; TCRdb selects TRBD1, and the lack of DNA leaves this call unchecked. CDR3 length: 15 residues. The germline V gene has CDR1 WSHSY and CDR2 SAAADI. CDR3 in amino acids: CASTGRGTNTGELFF.